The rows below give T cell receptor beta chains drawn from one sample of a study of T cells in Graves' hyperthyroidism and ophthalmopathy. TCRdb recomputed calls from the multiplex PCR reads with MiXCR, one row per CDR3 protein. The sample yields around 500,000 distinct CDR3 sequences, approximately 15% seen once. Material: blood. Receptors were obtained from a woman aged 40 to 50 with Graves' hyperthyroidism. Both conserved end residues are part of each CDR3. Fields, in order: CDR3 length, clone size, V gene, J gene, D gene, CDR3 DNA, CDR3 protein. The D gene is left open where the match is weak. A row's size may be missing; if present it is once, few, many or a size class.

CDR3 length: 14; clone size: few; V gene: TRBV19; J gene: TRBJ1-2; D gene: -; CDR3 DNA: TGTGCCAGTACCAACTCGGGCAGGTTAGGTGGCTACACCTTC; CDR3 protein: CASTNSGRLGGYTF
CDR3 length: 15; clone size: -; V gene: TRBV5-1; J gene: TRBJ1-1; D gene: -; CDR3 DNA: TGCGCCAGCAGCTTGGACGAGGGGGTGAACACTGAAGCTTTCTTT; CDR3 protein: CASSLDEGVNTEAFF
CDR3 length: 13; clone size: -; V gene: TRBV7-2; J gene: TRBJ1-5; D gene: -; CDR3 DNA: TGTGCCAGCAGCCCCGTCTTCGATCAGCCCCAGCATTTT; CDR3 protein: CASSPVFDQPQHF
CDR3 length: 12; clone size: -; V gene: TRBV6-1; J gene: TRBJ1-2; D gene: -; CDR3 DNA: TGTGCCAGGGGGGACAAATCCTATGGCTACACCTTC; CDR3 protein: CARGDKSYGYTF
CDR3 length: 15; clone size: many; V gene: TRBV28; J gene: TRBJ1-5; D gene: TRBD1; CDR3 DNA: TGTGCCAGCAGTTTTCCACAGGGACAGAATCAGCCCCAGCATTTT; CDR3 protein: CASSFPQGQNQPQHF
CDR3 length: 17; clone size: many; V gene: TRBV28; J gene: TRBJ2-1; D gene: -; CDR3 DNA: TGTGCCAGCAGTTTCCCCTTAAGACTAGAGGGCCACAATGAGCAGTTCTTC; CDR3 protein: CASSFPLRLEGHNEQFF
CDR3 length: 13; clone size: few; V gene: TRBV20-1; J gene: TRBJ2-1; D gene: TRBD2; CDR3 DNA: TGCAGTGCTCGGACCCCTAGCGGTAATGAGCAGTTCTTC; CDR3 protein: CSARTPSGNEQFF
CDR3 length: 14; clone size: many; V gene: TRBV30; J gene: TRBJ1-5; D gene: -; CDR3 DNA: TGTGCCTGGAGTGTTCGTCGGTACAATCAGCCCCAGCATTTT; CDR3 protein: CAWSVRRYNQPQHF
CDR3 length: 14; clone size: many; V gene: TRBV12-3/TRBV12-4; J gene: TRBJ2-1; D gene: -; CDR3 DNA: TGTGCCAGCAGTTTCGGCAGGTCCTACAATGAGCAGTTCTTC; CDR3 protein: CASSFGRSYNEQFF
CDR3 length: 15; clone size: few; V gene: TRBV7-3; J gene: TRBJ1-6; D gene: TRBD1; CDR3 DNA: TGTGCCAGCAGCGCCGACAGGGGAAGTAATTCACCCCTCCACTTT; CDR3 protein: CASSADRGSNSPLHF
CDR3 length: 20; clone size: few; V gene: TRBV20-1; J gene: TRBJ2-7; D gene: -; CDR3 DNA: TGCAGTGCTGTTGACCCCGTTATTGGAGTGACGGGCGCCAGGGACTACGAGCAGTACTTC; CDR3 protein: CSAVDPVIGVTGARDYEQYF
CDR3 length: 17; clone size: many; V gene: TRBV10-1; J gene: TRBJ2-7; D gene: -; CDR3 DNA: TGCGCCAGCAGTGAGTCCCCGTTTGGGGGGCCAACCTACGAGCAGTACTTC; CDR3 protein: CASSESPFGGPTYEQYF
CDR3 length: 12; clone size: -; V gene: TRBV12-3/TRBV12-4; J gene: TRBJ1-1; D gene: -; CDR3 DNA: TGTGCCAGCAGAGCAGACAGCCGGGAAGCTTTCTTT; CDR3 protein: CASRADSREAFF
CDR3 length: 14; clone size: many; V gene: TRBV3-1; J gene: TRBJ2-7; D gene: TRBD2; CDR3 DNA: TGTGCCAGCAGCGGACTAGGAGTAGGATACGAGCAGTACTTC; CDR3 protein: CASSGLGVGYEQYF
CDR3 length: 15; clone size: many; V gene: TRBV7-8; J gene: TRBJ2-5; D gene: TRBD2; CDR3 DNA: TGTGCCAGCAGCTTAGCCAGCGGGAAGCAAGAGACCCAGTACTTC; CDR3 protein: CASSLASGKQETQYF
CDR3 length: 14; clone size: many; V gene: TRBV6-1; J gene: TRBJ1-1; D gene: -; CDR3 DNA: TGTGCCAGCCAAACCGACCCTAGGGTGGTTGAAGCTTTCTTT; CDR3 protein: CASQTDPRVVEAFF
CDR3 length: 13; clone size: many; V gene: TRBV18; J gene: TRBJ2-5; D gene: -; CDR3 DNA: TGTGCCAGCTCCCTTGGCGGGACGGAGACCCAGTACTTC; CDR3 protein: CASSLGGTETQYF
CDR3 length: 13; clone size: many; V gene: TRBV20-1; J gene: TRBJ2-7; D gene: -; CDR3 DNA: TGCAGTGCTAGTCAGCTACCGTTGTACGAGCAGTACTTC; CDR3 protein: CSASQLPLYEQYF
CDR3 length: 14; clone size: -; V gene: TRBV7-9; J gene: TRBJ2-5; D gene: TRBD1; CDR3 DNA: TGTGCCAGCAGCGTGGGACAGGGGGTGGAGACCCAGTACTTC; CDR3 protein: CASSVGQGVETQYF
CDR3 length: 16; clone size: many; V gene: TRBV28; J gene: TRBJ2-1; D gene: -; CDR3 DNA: TGTGCCAGCAGTTTAGGGACCGTGACCCGGTACAATGAGCAGTTCTTC; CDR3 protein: CASSLGTVTRYNEQFF
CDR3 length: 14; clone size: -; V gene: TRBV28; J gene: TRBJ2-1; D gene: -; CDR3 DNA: TGTGCCAGCAGGAGCGGGTCAGGGGCCAATGAGCAGTTCTTC; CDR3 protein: CASRSGSGANEQFF
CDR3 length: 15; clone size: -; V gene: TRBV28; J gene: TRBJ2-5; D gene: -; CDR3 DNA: TGTGCCAGCAGTTTATCAGACTCCTGGGCGGAGACCCAGTACTTC; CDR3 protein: CASSLSDSWAETQYF
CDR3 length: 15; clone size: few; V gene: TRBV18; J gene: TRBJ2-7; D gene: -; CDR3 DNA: TGTGCCAGCTCACCAATTAAGGGGGATTCCTACGAGCAGTACTTC; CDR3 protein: CASSPIKGDSYEQYF
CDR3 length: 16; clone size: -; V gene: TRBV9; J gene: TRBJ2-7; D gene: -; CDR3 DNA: TGTGCCAGCAGCGTAGAGGCATGGGGGAACTCCTACGAGCAGTACTTC; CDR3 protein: CASSVEAWGNSYEQYF
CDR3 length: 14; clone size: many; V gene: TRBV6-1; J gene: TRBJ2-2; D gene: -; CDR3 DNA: TGTGCCAGCAGGATGGAGGACAGAACCGGGGAGCTGTTTTTT; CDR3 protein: CASRMEDRTGELFF
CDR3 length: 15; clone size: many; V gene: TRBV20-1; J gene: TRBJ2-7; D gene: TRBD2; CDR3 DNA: TGCAGTGCGCATACTAGCGGGAGTACCTCCTACGAGCAGTACTTC; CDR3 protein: CSAHTSGSTSYEQYF
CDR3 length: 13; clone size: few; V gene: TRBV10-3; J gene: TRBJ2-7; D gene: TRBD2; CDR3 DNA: TGTGCCACCGGGGAGGGCGGTACCTACGAGCAGTACTTC; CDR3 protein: CATGEGGTYEQYF
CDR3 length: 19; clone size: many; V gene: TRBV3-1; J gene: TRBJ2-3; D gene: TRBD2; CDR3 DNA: TGTGCCAGCAGCCAAGGGACTAGCGCGATACTCGTTAGCACAGATACGCAGTATTTT; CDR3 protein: CASSQGTSAILVSTDTQYF
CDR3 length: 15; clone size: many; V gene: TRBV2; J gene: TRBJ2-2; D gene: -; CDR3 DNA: TGTGCCAGCAGGCGGGAAGATTTTAACACCGGGGAGCTGTTTTTT; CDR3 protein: CASRREDFNTGELFF
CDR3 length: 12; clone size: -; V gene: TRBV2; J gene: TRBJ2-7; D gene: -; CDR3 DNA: TGTGCCAGCAGATACACGTCAAGCGAGCAGTACTTC; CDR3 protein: CASRYTSSEQYF
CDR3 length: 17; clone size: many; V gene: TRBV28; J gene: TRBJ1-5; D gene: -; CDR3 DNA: TGTGCCAGCAGTTTCCACCTCGGGGCAAATCTGGGCCAGCCCCAGCATTTT; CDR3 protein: CASSFHLGANLGQPQHF
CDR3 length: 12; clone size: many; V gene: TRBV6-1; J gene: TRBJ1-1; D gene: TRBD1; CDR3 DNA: TGTGCCAGCAGTTCTCAGGGGGACCTATCTTTCTTT; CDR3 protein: CASSSQGDLSFF
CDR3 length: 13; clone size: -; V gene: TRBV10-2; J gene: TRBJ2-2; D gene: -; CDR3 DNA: TGCGCCAGCAGTGGTCAGTACACCGGGGAGCTGTTTTTT; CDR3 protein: CASSGQYTGELFF
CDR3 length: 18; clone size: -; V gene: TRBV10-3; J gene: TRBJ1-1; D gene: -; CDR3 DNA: TGTGCCATCAGTGAAGGATTCGCGCTAGGAGGAACGAACACTGAAGCTTTCTTT; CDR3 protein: CAISEGFALGGTNTEAFF
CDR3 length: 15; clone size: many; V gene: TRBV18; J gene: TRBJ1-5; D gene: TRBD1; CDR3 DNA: TGTGCCAGCTCACCGACTACAGGGGAGAATCAGCCCCAGCATTTT; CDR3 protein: CASSPTTGENQPQHF
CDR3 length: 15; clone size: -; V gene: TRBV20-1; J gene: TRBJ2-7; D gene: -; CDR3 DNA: TGCAGTGCTAGTGGGTCCTTGACAAATTTCTGCGAGCAGTACTTC; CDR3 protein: CSASGSLTNFCEQYF